This T cell receptor beta chain came from a study of T cells in Graves' hyperthyroidism and ophthalmopathy. Trimming at V came to 6 bases and at J to 2 bases, leaving 6 bases not matched to a gene. Germline CDR1 SGHTA, CDR2 FQGNSA. This CDR3 is built from 15 residues. Amplification yielded TCR beta CDR3 regions, with RNA transcripts as the source. An initial round of RT-PCR targeting the TCR CDR3 relied on the HTBI primer set. TCRdb re-called the multiplex PCR reads through MiXCR, storing one row per CDR3 protein. Among about 210,000 distinct CDR3 sequences listed, approximately 20% were seen once. This clonotype came up many times. Stable disease denoted Graves' hyperthyroidism without ophthalmopathy progression within 18 months. Exclusion criteria comprised uncontrolled infection, other autoimmune disease, pregnancy or lactation.

The chain links TRBV7-2 to TRBJ2-1, with 8 positions matching TRBD2. The clonotype comes from a man aged 35 to 55 with Graves' hyperthyroidism. What was sequenced was blood. The CDR3 nucleotides are TGTGCCAGCAGACCAGCGGGGGAGCCCTACAATGAGCAGTTCTTC. Protein product: CASRPAGEPYNEQFF.